Given below is one TCR beta chain in context. Its target is not known. Clones were sequenced by immunoSEQ multiplex PCR, and TCRdb holds only the in-frame ones, with some missing. The sample holds 15,000 to 20,000 clones, around 73% seen once. Before the COVID-19 pandemic, during about 2011-2019, CD4+ T cells were taken from unexposed donors. Isolation of CD4+ T cells took place after about 9 days in culture. Unexposed-donor CD4+ T cells were probed with SARS-CoV-2 S/N and four cold-coronavirus spikes, cells permitting. PBMCs were plated at a few million per well in IL-2-containing medium. These data originate in a study of CD4 T cells in relation to SARS-CoV-2 and coronaviruses. Findings of the study overall: No crossreactivity against non-spike viral proteins was tested here.

Trimming left V 3 bases short and J 2 bases short, with 10 bases between. This CDR3 contains 14 residues. CDR1 is SGHAT and CDR2 is FQNNGV in the germline V gene. This clonotype was sampled from a human donor in good health. Material for sequencing was CD4+ T cells from PBMCs, cultured in vitro. The chain joins TRBV11-2 to TRBJ1-1; unclear D gene. The DNA for the CDR3 is TGTGCCAGCAGCTTCAGACGGGATAACACTGAAGCTTTCTTT. Protein: CASSFRRDNTEAFF.